This T cell receptor (beta chain) was sequenced in a study of blood T cell repertoires in COVID-19. Study overall: Material from acute and convalescent COVID-19 was sourced from the United States, Italy and Spain. In each case, the material was cDNA or gDNA derived from T cells, B-cell-depleted T cells, or PBMCs.

J lost 9 bases, V lost 2 bases, and 13 bases had no gene match. The CDR3 sequence is 16 residues long. CDR1 is MNHEY and CDR2 is SVGEGT in the germline V gene. The table came from immunoSEQ multiplex PCR; TCRdb's copy has only in-frame clones and leaves some out. Of almost 400,000 clones listed, roughly 89% were seen once; the top ten hold 1.5% to 2%. Study members were between about 18 and 90 years old and lived in 20 to 25 US regions. Participants had their cohort set by participant-reported clinical history. The specimen was PBMCs or T cells enriched from blood (not recorded which). The TCR originated in a woman under 40 who had recovered from COVID-19. The chain links TRBV6-2 or TRBV6-3 to TRBJ1-2, with TRBD1 matching 9 bases. CDR3 amino acids: CASSYRVGTGILSYTF. For the CDR3, the DNA is TGTGCCAGCAGTTACAGGGTCGGGACAGGGATTTTGAGCTACACCTTC.